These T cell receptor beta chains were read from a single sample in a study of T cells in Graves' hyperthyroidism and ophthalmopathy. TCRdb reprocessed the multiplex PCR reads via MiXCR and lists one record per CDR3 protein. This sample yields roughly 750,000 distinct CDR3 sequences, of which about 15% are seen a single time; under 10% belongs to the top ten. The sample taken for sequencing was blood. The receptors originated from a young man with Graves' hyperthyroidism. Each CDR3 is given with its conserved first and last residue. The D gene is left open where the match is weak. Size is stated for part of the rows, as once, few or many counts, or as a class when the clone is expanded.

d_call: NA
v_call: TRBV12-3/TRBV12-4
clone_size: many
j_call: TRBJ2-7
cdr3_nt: TGTGCCAGCAGTTTGGACCACGAGCAGTACTTC
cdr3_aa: CASSLDHEQYF

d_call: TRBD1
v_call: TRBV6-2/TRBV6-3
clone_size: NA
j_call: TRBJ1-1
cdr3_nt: TGTGCCAGCACCTCGACAGGGGGAGGCACTGAAGCTTTCTTT
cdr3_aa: CASTSTGGGTEAFF

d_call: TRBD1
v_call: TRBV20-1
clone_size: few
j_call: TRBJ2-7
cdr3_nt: TGCAGTGCTGACAGGGGGCCGGGGGATTACGAGCAGTACTTC
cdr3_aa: CSADRGPGDYEQYF

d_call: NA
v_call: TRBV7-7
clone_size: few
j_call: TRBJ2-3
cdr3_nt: TGTGCTAGCAGCCCCCTTTCCCCACTCCTGAGCACAGATACGCAGTATTTT
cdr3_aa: CASSPLSPLLSTDTQYF

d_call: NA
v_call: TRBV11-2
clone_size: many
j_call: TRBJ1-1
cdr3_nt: TGTGCCAGCAGCCCCGGGGCAGGGTTGAACACTGAAGCTTTCTTT
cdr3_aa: CASSPGAGLNTEAFF

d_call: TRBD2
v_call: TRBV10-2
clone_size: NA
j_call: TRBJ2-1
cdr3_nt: TGCGCCAGCACCTCGGGACTAGCGGGAGGGCCTTACAATGAGCAGTTCTTC
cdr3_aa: CASTSGLAGGPYNEQFF

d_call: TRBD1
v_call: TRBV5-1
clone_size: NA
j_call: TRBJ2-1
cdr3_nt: TGCGCCAGCAGCTTGCGGGGACAGGGCCTGGGCAATGAGCAGTTCTTC
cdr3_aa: CASSLRGQGLGNEQFF

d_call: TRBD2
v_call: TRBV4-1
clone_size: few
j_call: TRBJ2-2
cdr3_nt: TGCGCCAGCACCCCTAGCGGCGGCACCGGGGAGCTGTTTTTT
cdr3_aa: CASTPSGGTGELFF

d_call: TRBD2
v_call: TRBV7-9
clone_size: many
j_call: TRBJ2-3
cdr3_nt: TGTGCCAGCAGCCCGGGACTAGCGAGCACAGATACGCAGTATTTT
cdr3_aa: CASSPGLASTDTQYF

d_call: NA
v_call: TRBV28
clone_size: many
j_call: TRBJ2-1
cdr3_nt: TGTGCCAGCAGTCTCTACGCCTCGGGGCTAGCGAGTGAGCAGTTCTTC
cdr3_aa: CASSLYASGLASEQFF

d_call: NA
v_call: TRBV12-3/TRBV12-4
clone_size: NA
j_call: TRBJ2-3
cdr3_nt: TGTGCCAGCAGCCTCCTCTCGGGGGCCCGCACAGATACGCAGTATTTT
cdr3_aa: CASSLLSGARTDTQYF

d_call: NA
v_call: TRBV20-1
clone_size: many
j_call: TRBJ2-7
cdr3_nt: TGCAGTGCTAGAGACCAGGGGAGCGAGCAGTACTTC
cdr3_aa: CSARDQGSEQYF

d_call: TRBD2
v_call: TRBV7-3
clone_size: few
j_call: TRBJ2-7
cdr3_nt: TGTGCCAGCAGCGCGGGAGGGCCAGCCTACGAGCAGTACTTC
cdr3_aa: CASSAGGPAYEQYF

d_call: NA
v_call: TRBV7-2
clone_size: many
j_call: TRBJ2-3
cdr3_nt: TGTGCCAGCAGCCCCTTGTCCGGGGGGACATATACGCAGTATTTT
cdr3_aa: CASSPLSGGTYTQYF

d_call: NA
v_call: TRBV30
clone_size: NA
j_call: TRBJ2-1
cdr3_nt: TGTGCCTGGAGATCGGGCGGGATGGTTGCCTACAATGAGCAGTTCTTC
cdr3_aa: CAWRSGGMVAYNEQFF

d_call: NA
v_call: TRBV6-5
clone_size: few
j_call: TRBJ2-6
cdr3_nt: TGTGCCAGCAGTTACTCGGCAGGTGAGGTCGTCCTGACTTTC
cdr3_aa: CASSYSAGEVVLTF

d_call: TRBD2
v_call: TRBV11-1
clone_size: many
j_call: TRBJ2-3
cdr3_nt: TGTGCCAGCAGCAGGACTAGCGGGGTACAGTATTTT
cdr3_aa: CASSRTSGVQYF

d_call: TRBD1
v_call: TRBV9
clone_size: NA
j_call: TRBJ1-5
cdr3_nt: TGTGCCAGCAGCGAGGGGACAGCCTTCAATCAGCCCCAGCATTTT
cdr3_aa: CASSEGTAFNQPQHF

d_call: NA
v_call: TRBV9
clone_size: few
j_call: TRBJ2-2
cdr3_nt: TGTGCCAGCACCCGGGAAAACACCGGGGAGCTGTTTTTT
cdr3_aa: CASTRENTGELFF

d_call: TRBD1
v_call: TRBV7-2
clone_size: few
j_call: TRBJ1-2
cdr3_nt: TGTGCCAGCAGCTCCCTCCCCGGACAGGGGCCTAACTATGGCTACACCTTC
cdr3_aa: CASSSLPGQGPNYGYTF

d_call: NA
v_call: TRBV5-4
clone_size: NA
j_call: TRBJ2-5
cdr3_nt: TGTGCCAGCAGGCCGTTATTAGCGGTTGGACAAGAGACCCAGTACTTC
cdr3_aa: CASRPLLAVGQETQYF

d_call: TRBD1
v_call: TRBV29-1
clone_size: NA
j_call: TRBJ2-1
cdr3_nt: TGCAGCGTTGCCAGCAGGGGGCTCTACAATGAGCAGTTCTTC
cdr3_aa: CSVASRGLYNEQFF

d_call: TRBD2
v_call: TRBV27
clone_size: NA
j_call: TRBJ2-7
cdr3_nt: TGTGCCAGCAGCCGAACCGGGACTATGCACTACGAGCAGTACTTC
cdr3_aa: CASSRTGTMHYEQYF

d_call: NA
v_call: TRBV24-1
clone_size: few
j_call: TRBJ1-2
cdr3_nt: TGTGCCACCAGTGATTTAGCCTATGGCTACACCTTC
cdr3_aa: CATSDLAYGYTF

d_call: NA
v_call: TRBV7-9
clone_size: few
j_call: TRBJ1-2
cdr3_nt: TGTGCCAGCAGCGCAACAACAGGGACGGCTTCTAACTATGGCTACACCTTC
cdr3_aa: CASSATTGTASNYGYTF

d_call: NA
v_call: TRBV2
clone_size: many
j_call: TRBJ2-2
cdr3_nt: TGTGCCAGCAGCCTGGACGCCCCGAACACCGGGGAGCTGTTTTTT
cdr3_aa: CASSLDAPNTGELFF

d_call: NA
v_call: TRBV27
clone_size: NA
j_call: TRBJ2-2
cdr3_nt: TGTGCCAGCAGCCTCGCGCAGAACACCGGGGAGCTGTTTTTT
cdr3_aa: CASSLAQNTGELFF

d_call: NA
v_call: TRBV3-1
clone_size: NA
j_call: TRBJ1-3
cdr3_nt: TGTGCCAGCAGCCATCAAGGGGCTGGAAACACCATATATTTT
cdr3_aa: CASSHQGAGNTIYF

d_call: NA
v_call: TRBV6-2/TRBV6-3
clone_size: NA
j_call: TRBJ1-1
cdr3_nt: TGTGCCAGCTCTAATCGTCGGGGCGTAAACACTGAAGCTTTCTTT
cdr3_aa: CASSNRRGVNTEAFF

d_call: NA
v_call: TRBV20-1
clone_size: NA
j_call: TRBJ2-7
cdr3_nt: TGCAGTGCTCCTACAGGGGGACTAACCTACGAGCAGTACTTC
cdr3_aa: CSAPTGGLTYEQYF